These T cell receptor beta chains were read from a single sample in a study of T-cell reconstitution after alpha-beta-depleted transplantation in children. MiXCR was run by TCRdb on the PCR reads, yielding one entry per CDR3 protein. The sample has about 440,000 distinct CDR3 sequences, around two fifths seen once. The specimen comprised PBMCs, sampled before TCRalphabeta/CD19-depleted stem cell transplant. The receptors here all came from a girl aged 2 to 9 with aplastic anemia, due to receive a stem cell transplant. Both conserved end residues are trimmed from each CDR3. The order of the fields is J gene, V gene, CDR3 protein.

TRBJ2-5,TRBV5-1,ASSLGVEETQY
TRBJ1-1,TRBV15,ATSRVGGAEAF
TRBJ2-7,TRBV20-1,SARVDGSPYEQY
TRBJ2-1,TRBV7-8,ASSFQVNEQF
TRBJ2-3,TRBV7-2,ASSPTDTQY
TRBJ2-7,TRBV5-1,ASSSAGTSYEQY
TRBJ2-2,TRBV6-5,ASSSPRATGIGELF
TRBJ2-3,TRBV4-2,ASSQETRASFTDTQY
TRBJ1-5,TRBV7-6,ASSLRTHQPQH
TRBJ2-7,TRBV7-2,ASSLAGGAYEQY
TRBJ2-5,TRBV5-1,ASSLVSVFRETQY
TRBJ2-3,TRBV3-1,ASRRGSTDTQY
TRBJ1-2,TRBV5-6,ASLTGRLNYGYT
TRBJ2-1,TRBV3-1,ASGLAGGPYNEQF
TRBJ1-3,TRBV6-1,ASSPAPSRRRQSGNTIY
TRBJ1-5,TRBV15,ATSRDNQPQH
TRBJ1-1,TRBV20-1,SAREGISREAF
TRBJ2-7,TRBV18,ASSPGLRPYEQY
TRBJ2-5,TRBV5-6,ASSSPTGGGQETQY
TRBJ2-5,TRBV7-8,ASSLEGYPGTQY
TRBJ2-1,TRBV19,ASSGLAGVGEQF
TRBJ2-5,TRBV10-2,ASSDTQGQATQY
TRBJ2-2,TRBV14,ASSPTGWTGELF
TRBJ2-1,TRBV12-3/TRBV12-4,ASTDSGRGANEQF
TRBJ1-5,TRBV20-1,SARGMGTGRQPQH
TRBJ2-6,TRBV29-1,SVGALGRSSPGANVLT
TRBJ2-1,TRBV20-1,SAPGGLLRYNEQF
TRBJ2-5,TRBV12-3/TRBV12-4,ASSFLGYQETQY
TRBJ2-5,TRBV20-1,SAILAGARETQY
TRBJ2-5,TRBV5-1,ASSLNYWGEETQY
TRBJ2-3,TRBV29-1,SGGLAGGPTDTQY
TRBJ2-7,TRBV5-6,ASSLGGAGEQY
TRBJ1-5,TRBV6-1,ATSRDISNQPQH
TRBJ2-5,TRBV6-2/TRBV6-3,ASSYGQETQY
TRBJ1-1,TRBV29-1,SVGIPGLPAGNTEAF
TRBJ1-2,TRBV20-1,SAGGGYGYT
TRBJ2-1,TRBV29-1,SVTMVNEQF
TRBJ1-2,TRBV9,ASSLAEAGSNYGYT
TRBJ2-3,TRBV5-1,ASSSGGGDTQY
TRBJ2-5,TRBV7-9,ASSLVGVETQY
TRBJ1-2,TRBV7-2,ASSLPGQEGDGYT
TRBJ1-1,TRBV12-3/TRBV12-4,ASSLSDKGTEAF
TRBJ1-2,TRBV6-5,ASSYSWGQGSLSYGYT
TRBJ2-6,TRBV20-1,SASGDSYSGANVLT
TRBJ2-3,TRBV12-3/TRBV12-4,ASSFVVQLGTDTQY